Each of the 20 T cell receptor beta chains below was sequenced from the same sample in a study of cytomegalovirus exposure and HLA in healthy donors. Data came from immunoSEQ multiplex PCR; TCRdb stores just in-frame clones and leaves some out. Of around 130,000 clones in the sample, about 84% are singletons; the top ten hold roughly 2%. The sequenced sample consisted of PBMCs. Source of these receptors: a woman younger than 45 in good health and CMV-seronegative.

V usage is TRBV6-1 and J usage is TRBJ1-4; 7 bases map to TRBD1. The CDR3 covers 13 residues. In germline, CDR1 is MNHNS, CDR2 SASEGT. The V gene end was trimmed by 8 bases and the J gene end by 7 bases; junction bases not matched to a gene: 7. The CDR3 reads CASLDRDPEKLFF. CDR3 bases: TGTGCCAGCCTAGACAGGGACCCTGAAAAACTGTTTTTT.

This chain joins TRBV7-2 and TRBJ1-1; no clear D. Per germline, CDR1 SGHTA and CDR2 FQGNSA. With 5 bases removed from V and 5 bases from J, the gap between germline ends came to 12 bases. The CDR3 runs 13 residues. Here the CDR3 DNA reads TGTGCCAGCAGCCGGGTGGAGAGGACTGAAGCTTTCTTT. This encodes CASSRVERTEAFF.

The chain couples TRBV7-2 to TRBJ1-1; D might be TRBD1 (5 bases). The germline V gene encodes CDR1 SGHTA and CDR2 FQGNSA. V was shortened by 3 bases and J by 4 bases, with 12 bases between the two germline ends. The CDR3 consists of 14 residues. In nucleotides, the CDR3 is TGTGCCAGCAGCTTCCAGGGTGATGGCACTGAAGCTTTCTTT. Translated, it gives CASSFQGDGTEAFF.

This chain uses TRBV27 with TRBJ2-1, with D tentatively TRBD1 (6 bases). CDR3 length: 13 amino acids. CDR1 and CDR2 from the germline V gene are MNHEY and SMNVEV (reference sequence). Trimming removed 3 bases at V and 8 bases at J, with 11 bases between. The CDR3 loop reads CASSLGRGDEQFF. The DNA of the CDR3 is TGTGCCAGCAGTTTGGGCAGGGGCGATGAGCAGTTCTTC.

The gene calls are TRBV29-1 and TRBJ2-2, with TRBD1 as a possible D gene (5 bases). CDR1 SQVTM and CDR2 ANQGSEA come from the germline V gene. There are 15 residues in the CDR3. The V and J ends lost 3 bases and 4 bases respectively, with 15 bases between them. CDR3 sequence: CSVEFLGRATGELFF. CDR3 sequence (DNA): TGCAGCGTTGAGTTCTTGGGCAGGGCCACCGGGGAGCTGTTTTTT.

The rearrangement links TRBV5-1 to TRBJ2-2, with 15 nucleotides matching TRBD2. V was clipped by 4 bases and J by 5 bases; unmatched bases: 6. The CDR3 loop spans 17 amino acids. The germline CDR1 and CDR2 sequences are SGHRS and YFSETQ. The CDR3: CASSPGLAGGQTGELFF. Here the CDR3 DNA reads TGCGCCAGCAGCCCGGGACTAGCGGGGGGACAGACCGGGGAGCTGTTTTTT.

CDR3 nucleotide sequence: TGTGCCAGTAGTATTTTCGGACAGGGGGGTCGTGGGGAGACCCAGTACTTC. Its protein is CASSIFGQGGRGETQYF. The V call is TRBV19, the J call TRBJ2-5; 10 bases align to TRBD1. The CDR3 is 17 amino acids. V gave up 3 bases and J gave up 5 bases; unmatched junction bases: 12. CDR1 and CDR2 (germline): LNHDA, SQIVND (reference sequence). Using reference TRBV19 and TRBJ2-5 for the parts outside the CDR3, the full variable domain is DGGITQSPKYLFRKEGQNVTLSCEQNLNHDAMYWYRQDPGQGLRLIYYSQIVNDFQKGDIAEGYSVSREKKESFPLTVTSAQKNPTAFYLCASSIFGQGGRGETQYFGPGTRLLVL.

The V gene is TRBV29-1, the J gene TRBJ1-2, with TRBD1 matching over 9 bases. Germline V lookup: CDR1 SQVTM, CDR2 ANQGSEA. J lost 5 bases, V lost 4 bases, and 5 bases had no gene match. The CDR3 is made up of 13 amino acids. CDR3 nucleotide sequence: TGCAGCGTTGGAGAGGGGACAGGGTATGGCTACACCTTC. Protein product: CSVGEGTGYGYTF.

V is TRBV19 and J is TRBJ2-2; 8 nucleotides match TRBD1. This CDR3 is 16 amino acids long. Losses at the gene ends were 2 bases for V and 0 bases for J; bases not matched to a gene: 2. Germline V lookup: CDR1 LNHDA, CDR2 SQIVND (reference sequence). The CDR3 spells CASSILQGANTGELFF. The CDR3, as DNA: TGTGCCAGTAGTATACTACAGGGGGCGAACACCGGGGAGCTGTTTTTT. Full variable domain (missing parts from reference TRBV19 and TRBJ2-2): DGGITQSPKYLFRKEGQNVTLSCEQNLNHDAMYWYRQDPGQGLRLIYYSQIVNDFQKGDIAEGYSVSREKKESFPLTVTSAQKNPTAFYLCASSILQGANTGELFFGEGSRLTVL.

The rearrangement joins TRBV7-2 to TRBJ1-2; 8 bases are shared with TRBD1. The trim removed 5 bases at V and 4 bases at J, leaving 6 bases unmatched. The CDR3 is 14 amino acids. CDR1 is SGHTA, CDR2 FQGNSA, per germline. Written as DNA, the CDR3 is TGTGCCAGCAGCCGAGGGACAGGCTCCTATGGCTACACCTTC. Amino acids: CASSRGTGSYGYTF.

The chain is built from TRBV9 and TRBJ1-2, with 8 positions matching TRBD1. The CDR3 has 16 amino acids. V was clipped by 5 bases and J by 4 bases; unmatched bases: 13. CDR1 is SGDLS and CDR2 is YYNGEE in the germline V gene. CDR3 coding DNA: TGTGCCAGCAGACAATCTTCGGGACAGGCGGGCTATGGCTACACCTTC. It is translated as CASRQSSGQAGYGYTF.

This clone was recorded a few times. The CDR3 DNA reads as TGTGCCAGCCAAGACGGGGACAGGGCTAACTCACCCCTCCACTTT. It specifies CASQDGDRANSPLHF. The chain uses TRBV13 and TRBJ1-6; 9 bases align to TRBD1. V lost 8 bases to trimming and J lost 10 bases; unmatched junction nucleotides: 12. CDR1 and CDR2 from the germline V gene are PRHDT and FYEKMQ (reference sequence). The CDR3 spans 15 residues.

CDR3 nucleotides: TGCAGTGCTAGAGATCAGGTCGAGCAGTACTTC. Its translation: CSARDQVEQYF. The rearrangement joins TRBV20-1 to TRBJ2-7; D unclear. The CDR3 runs 11 residues. Per the germline V gene, CDR1 is DFQATT and CDR2 is SNEGSKA (reference sequence). Deletions cut 0 bases from V and 6 bases from J, with 6 bases between.

The chain has TRBV21-1 and TRBJ1-2; the table's D call, TRBD1, has no DNA check behind it. TRBV21-1 is listed as a pseudogene. The CDR3 covers 17 residues. CDR3: CASSVTGDLSPNYGYTF. The DNA for the CDR3 is TGTGCCAGCAGCGTGACAGGGGACCTTTCTCCTAACTATGGCTACACCTTC.

This chain uses TRBV5-1 with TRBJ1-2; the match to TRBD1 covers 8 bases. Germline V lookup: CDR1 SGHRS, CDR2 YFSETQ. The junction had 9 bases not matched to a gene; V was cut back by 4 bases and J by 4 bases. The CDR3 totals 15 residues. The CDR3 protein is CASSGRDRSGYGYTF. CDR3 coding DNA: TGCGCCAGCAGCGGAAGGGACAGGAGTGGCTATGGCTACACCTTC.

This clone was seen just once. Distinct nucleotide sequences in the sample also encode this CDR3. The chain couples TRBV19 to TRBJ2-5; possible D gene TRBD2, 6 bases. From germline, CDR1 is LNHDA and CDR2 SQIVND (reference sequence). Trimming removed 1 base at V and 1 base at J, with 7 bases between. There are 14 residues in the CDR3. As DNA, the CDR3 is TGTGCCAGTAGTATAGGGCGGGGCCAAGAGACCCAGTACTTC. Translated: CASSIGRGQETQYF.

This clone occurred a few times. The gene calls are TRBV11-2 and TRBJ1-1; D might be TRBD1 (6 bases). The germline V and J ends were trimmed by 6 bases and 4 bases, with 12 bases remaining between them. The CDR3 consists of 13 residues. Per the germline V gene, CDR1 is SGHAT and CDR2 is FQNNGV. The CDR3 is CASSWGLGTEAFF. The CDR3 region has the DNA TGTGCCAGCAGTTGGGGGCTGGGCACTGAAGCTTTCTTT.

Notes on this clone: This specimen includes other DNA sequences encoding the same CDR3. The rearrangement joins TRBV2 to TRBJ2-1; TRBD2 matches at 10 bases. The CDR3 is 16 residues long. V lost 0 bases, J lost 7 bases, and 6 bases stayed unmatched. The germline V gene has CDR1 SNHLY and CDR2 FYNNEI. The DNA for the CDR3 is TGTGCCAGCAGTGAAGCGCTTCTAGCGGGAGCGAATGAGCAGTTCTTC. Protein sequence: CASSEALLAGANEQFF.

Within the sample, this clone is medium-sized (0.01 to 0.1%). The CDR3 spells CASSPHRALDYGYTF. CDR3 nucleotide sequence: TGTGCCAGCAGTCCCCACAGGGCTTTGGACTATGGCTACACCTTC. The chain has TRBV27 and TRBJ1-2; tentatively, D is TRBD1 (6 bases). The CDR3 covers 15 residues. Germline loops: CDR1 MNHEY, CDR2 SMNVEV (reference sequence). The V end was cut by 5 bases, the J end by 3 bases, with 16 bases between.

The CDR3 sequence: CASNEGGRNIQYF. In DNA form, the CDR3 reads TGTGCCAGCAATGAGGGGGGGCGAAACATTCAGTACTTC. The rearrangement joins TRBV6-1 to TRBJ2-4; possible D gene TRBD2, 7 bases. The CDR3 totals 13 residues. With 7 bases removed from V and 6 bases from J, the gap between germline ends came to 13 bases. From germline, CDR1 is MNHNS and CDR2 SASEGT.